Sequencing of this TCR beta chain was carried out in a study of shared clonotypes between healthy human individuals. Background on the study: The donor pool was made up of two women and a few men aged 18 to 49.

CDR3 length: 15 amino acids. Germline trimming cut 2 bases from V and 0 bases from J; bases unmatched to any gene: 3. CDR1 is LNHDA, CDR2 SQIVND, per germline (reference sequence). TCRdb's table, derived via immunoSEQ multiplex PCR, lists solely in-frame clones and lacks some. The sample contains 300,000 to 350,000 clones, roughly 80% of which appear only once. The chain employs TRBV19 and TRBJ1-2; 7 nucleotides agree with TRBD1. The clonotype was recovered from a man aged 25-40 years in good health. The sequenced sample was memory CD4+ T cells sorted from blood. The sample's subset: CD45RA-negative fraction. For the CDR3, the DNA is TGTGCCAGTAGTATATATGGGACAGCTAACTATGGCTACACCTTC. This codes for CASSIYGTANYGYTF.